This T cell receptor (beta chain) was obtained from a study of blood T cell repertoires in COVID-19. The protocol was immunoSEQ multiplex PCR, while the TCRdb copy is restricted to in-frame clones and leaves out a portion. The data contain roughly 480,000 clones, 80% to 90% of them singletons. The CDR3 totals 14 residues. Trimming removed 0 bases from V and 8 bases from J, with 11 bases in between. CDR1 and CDR2 from the germline V gene are LGHDT and YNNKEL (reference sequence). This TCR was sampled from a man younger than 30 with COVID-19, enrolled during active disease. Material: peripheral blood. V gene TRBV3-1 (or the pseudogene TRBV3-2) combines with J gene TRBJ2-1; D gene uncertain. CDR3 sequence: CASSQDWLVHEQFF. The CDR3 DNA reads as TGTGCCAGCAGCCAAGATTGGCTAGTTCATGAGCAGTTCTTC.